Presented here are 22 T cell receptor beta chains from one specimen sequenced in a study of cytomegalovirus exposure and HLA in healthy donors (dated by TCRdb to the late 2010s). The protocol used for the library was the immunoSEQ multiplex PCR assay. Not all clones reach the TCRdb copy of this immuneACCESS table, which keeps in-frame sequences only. Checked studies attribute under half of the gap to unresolved V genes and leave the rest unexplained. Within this sample are some 74,000 clones, with over 85% of them counted one time only. The top ten clones comprise 3.6% of the sample. Sequenced sample: PBMCs. All receptors derive from a woman aged 30 to 39 in good health and CMV-seronegative.

This CDR3 reads CASTFGLAGGASYEQYF. The CDR3, as DNA: TGTGCCAGCACCTTTGGACTAGCGGGAGGTGCATCCTACGAGCAGTACTTC. The chain links TRBV5-5 to TRBJ2-7; 14 positions match TRBD2. Germline V lookup: CDR1 SGHKS, CDR2 YYEKEE (reference sequence). V lost 6 bases to trimming and J lost 1 base; unmatched junction nucleotides: 9. The CDR3 runs to 17 residues.

This clone was seen a few times. CDR3 amino acids: CASSQGHGYTF. In nucleotides, the CDR3 is TGTGCCAGCAGTCAGGGGCATGGCTACACCTTC. The chain has TRBV6-5 and TRBJ1-2, with D maybe TRBD1 (6 bases). Per germline, CDR1 MNHEY and CDR2 SVGAGI. CDR3 length: 11 amino acids. V gave up 5 bases and J gave up 6 bases, with 7 bases separating them.

The chain couples TRBV19 to TRBJ1-1; 9 bases match TRBD1. Germline CDR1 is LNHDA and CDR2 is SQIVND (reference sequence). The CDR3 totals 16 residues. The V gene end was trimmed by 1 base and the J gene end by 6 bases; junction bases not matched to a gene: 9. CDR3 protein: CASSIGRDRVTAEAFF. The CDR3 nucleotides are TGTGCCAGTAGTATAGGGCGGGACAGGGTTACGGCTGAAGCTTTCTTT.

The count of this clone is one. This chain connects TRBV5-1 to TRBJ1-1; 8 nucleotides agree with TRBD1. J gave up 4 bases and V 5 bases, and 7 bases lay outside the gene matches. The CDR3 sequence is 14 residues long. Germline V gene sequence: CDR1 SGHRS, CDR2 YFSETQ. Written as DNA, the CDR3 is TGCGCCAGCAGTTACCAGGGGGCGATCACTGAAGCTTTCTTT. Translation gives CASSYQGAITEAFF.

This clone came up once. The chain joins TRBV6-5 to TRBJ2-2; D remains unclear. Per the germline V gene, CDR1 is MNHEY and CDR2 is SVGAGI. There are 14 residues in the CDR3. With 4 bases removed from V and 4 bases from J, the gap between germline ends came to 10 bases. CDR3 in DNA: TGTGCCAGCAGTTCAAATACAGCCACCGGGGAGCTGTTTTTT. It codes for CASSSNTATGELFF.

The chain uses TRBV19 and TRBJ2-2, with a weak D call TRBD2 (6 bases). Germline values: CDR1 LNHDA, CDR2 SQIVND (reference sequence). The CDR3 has 15 amino acids. V gave up 6 bases and J gave up 4 bases, with 15 bases separating them. DNA for the CDR3: TGTGCCAGTAGGCGACCGGGACTTAGCACCGGGGAGCTGTTTTTT. Translated, it gives CASRRPGLSTGELFF.

The V and J genes are TRBV9 and TRBJ2-1; 9 nucleotides line up with TRBD2. This CDR3 region has 15 residues. CDR1 is SGDLS and CDR2 is YYNGEE in the germline V gene. Trimming cost V 3 bases and J 7 bases; bases outside gene matches: 8. This CDR3 reads CASSALAGAGNEQFF. The CDR3 coding sequence is TGTGCCAGCAGCGCTTTAGCGGGAGCAGGGAATGAGCAGTTCTTC.

V gene TRBV7-9 combines with J gene TRBJ1-1; D perhaps matches TRBD1 (5 bases). The CDR3 runs 13 residues. Germline CDR1 reads SEHNR; CDR2 reads FQNEAQ (reference sequence). Trimming cost V 5 bases and J 6 bases, with 13 bases left between them. The CDR3 loop is CASSQQASSEAFF. CDR3 DNA sequence: TGTGCCAGCAGCCAACAGGCATCGTCTGAAGCTTTCTTT.

J is TRBJ1-4 and V is TRBV19, with a tentative D call TRBD1 (6 bases). This CDR3 is 14 amino acids long. V dropped 3 bases and J dropped 8 bases, with 13 bases sitting between them. CDR1 is LNHDA and CDR2 is SQIVND in the germline V gene (reference sequence). CDR3 sequence (DNA): TGTGCCAGTAGTATCCGGACAGCAAGAGAAAAACTGTTTTTT. This encodes CASSIRTAREKLFF.

The chain joins TRBV21-1 to TRBJ1-3; the D call in the table, TRBD1, was not verified against the DNA. TRBV21-1 is assigned pseudogene status. This CDR3 region has 16 residues. CDR3 loop: CASSPPQGVRRNTIYF. The CDR3 region has the DNA TGTGCCAGCAGCCCCCCGCAGGGGGTTAGGAGAAACACCATATATTTT.

The rearrangement links TRBV5-1 to TRBJ2-6; D not certain. Per the germline V gene, CDR1 is SGHRS and CDR2 is YFSETQ. The CDR3 covers 13 residues. Trimming took off 5 bases at V and 0 bases at J, with 3 bases between the two ends. CDR3 residues: CASRSSGANVLTF. The CDR3 region has the DNA TGCGCCAGCAGGAGCTCTGGGGCCAACGTCCTGACTTTC.

The chain combines TRBV7-9 with TRBJ1-3; tentative D call: TRBD1 (5 bases). Germline V lookup: CDR1 SEHNR, CDR2 FQNEAQ (reference sequence). V was cut by 5 bases and J by 0 bases, with 17 bases left in between. CDR3 length equals 17 residues. The CDR3 protein is CASSRTLRGSSGNTIYF. The CDR3 region has the DNA TGTGCCAGCAGCCGTACCTTAAGGGGAAGCTCTGGAAACACCATATATTTT.

The rearrangement joins TRBV18 to TRBJ2-2; D might be TRBD1 (5 bases). Germline values: CDR1 KGHSH, CDR2 LQKENI. This CDR3 region has 15 residues. The V end lost 1 base, the J end lost 5 bases, and 11 bases lay between the germline ends. In DNA, the CDR3 is TGTGCCAGCTCACCACGACAGACCACGACCGGGGAGCTGTTTTTT. Residues: CASSPRQTTTGELFF.

The J gene is TRBJ2-1, the V gene TRBV19; TRBD2 is a possible D gene (6 bases). Germline lookup yields CDR1 LNHDA and CDR2 SQIVND (reference sequence). The CDR3 totals 13 residues. Trimming left V 4 bases short and J 8 bases short, with 12 bases between. CDR3 DNA: TGTGCCAGTAGTACCCTAGCGAGCGATGAGCAGTTCTTC. It translates to CASSTLASDEQFF.

The sample holds one count of this clone. The chain joins TRBV18 to TRBJ1-3, with TRBD1 as a possible D gene (6 bases). Germline lookup yields CDR1 KGHSH and CDR2 LQKENI. CDR3 length: 17 amino acids. Between the trimmed V and J ends, which lost 2 bases and 2 bases, there was a span of 16 bases. The CDR3 spells CASSPLILQGAGNTIYF. CDR3 coding DNA: TGTGCCAGCTCACCATTAATCTTACAGGGCGCTGGAAACACCATATATTTT.

The rearrangement uses TRBV27 and TRBJ2-5; 7 nucleotides agree with TRBD2. From germline, CDR1 is MNHEY and CDR2 SMNVEV (reference sequence). This CDR3 is 13 amino acids long. The J segment lost 4 bases and the V segment lost 4 bases, leaving 3 bases of the junction unmatched. For the CDR3, the DNA is TGTGCCAGCAGTTCCTTAGCGGGAGAGACCCAGTACTTC. It codes for CASSSLAGETQYF.

The chain couples TRBV10-1 to TRBJ2-1, with D tentatively TRBD1 (5 bases). Germline loops: CDR1 WNHNN, CDR2 SYGVQD (reference sequence). The V end lost 0 bases, the J end lost 5 bases, and 8 bases lay between the germline ends. This CDR3 region has 14 residues. The CDR3 sequence is CASSESPGNNEQFF. CDR3 coding DNA: TGCGCCAGCAGTGAGTCGCCAGGGAACAATGAGCAGTTCTTC.

The chain combines TRBV10-3 with TRBJ2-7; TRBD2 aligns across 7 bases. The CDR3 contains 13 residues. Germline trimming cut 8 bases from V and 3 bases from J; bases unmatched to any gene: 7. The germline CDR1 and CDR2 sequences are ENHRY and SYGVKD. The DNA for the CDR3 is TGTGCCATCGGGAGGGGAACAGACTACGAGCAGTACTTC. Translation: CAIGRGTDYEQYF.

CDR3 region: CASSLPGQGSETQYF. Here the CDR3 DNA reads TGCGCCAGCAGCTTGCCCGGACAGGGTTCGGAGACCCAGTACTTC. The chain combines TRBV5-1 with TRBJ2-5, with TRBD1 identical over 8 bases. Germline V lookup: CDR1 SGHRS, CDR2 YFSETQ. This CDR3 contains 15 residues. The ends lost 1 base at V and 5 bases at J; junction bases unmatched: 7.

This rearrangement joins TRBV19 to TRBJ1-5; D may be TRBD1 (6 bases). Germline V gene data show CDR1 as LNHDA and CDR2 as SQIVND (reference sequence). There are 13 residues in the CDR3. Deletions cut 5 bases from V and 6 bases from J, with 11 bases between. CDR3 in DNA: TGTGCCAGTAGTTTCGACAGGACTCAGCCCCAGCATTTT. Translated: CASSFDRTQPQHF.

This clone was detected once. The V gene is TRBV11-2, the J gene TRBJ1-1, with D tentatively TRBD1 (5 bases). This CDR3 is built from 15 residues. Germline V CDR1 and CDR2: SGHAT, FQNNGV. Trimming took 5 bases from V and 4 from J, leaving 17 bases between them. The DNA of the CDR3 is TGTGCCAGCAGCCCGCGGGGGGAATTCTCCACTGAAGCTTTCTTT. Its protein is CASSPRGEFSTEAFF.

V usage is TRBV6-1 and J usage is TRBJ2-7; D remains ambiguous. The V end was cut by 6 bases, the J end by 5 bases, with 20 bases between. The CDR3 has 15 residues. The germline V gene has CDR1 MNHNS and CDR2 SASEGT. CDR3 sequence reads: CASSPLTRLSDEQYF. The CDR3 DNA reads as TGTGCCAGCAGCCCCCTCACGCGGCTTTCGGACGAGCAGTACTTC.